A selection of T cell receptor beta chains follows, all from one sample in a study of blood T cell repertoires in COVID-19. Only in-frame clones appear in the TCRdb table, and some are missing; sequencing was by immunoSEQ multiplex PCR. The sample lists 200,000 to 250,000 clones, approximately 84% occurring once. Sequenced material: peripheral blood. The receptors originated from a man in his fifties or sixties with COVID-19, enrolled during active disease. Each CDR3 is given with its conserved first and last residue. A D gene is named only where the DNA matches it firmly. The listing skips clone size in some rows; elsewhere it reads once, few, many or a size class.

v_gene,j_gene,abundance,d_gene,CDR3nt,CDR3aa
TRBV3-1/TRBV3-2,TRBJ1-3,.,TRBD1,TGTGCCAGCAGCCAAGATTTAGGGGACAGGAGGTCTGGAAACACCATATATTTT,CASSQDLGDRRSGNTIYF
TRBV30,TRBJ1-3,few,.,TGTGCCTGGACACAGGGCCTTGCTGGAAACACCATATATTTT,CAWTQGLAGNTIYF
TRBV27,TRBJ2-5,.,.,TGTGCCAGCAGTTTTCCCCCGGCGGTCCCCAGGGCGCCAGAGACCCAGTACTTC,CASSFPPAVPRAPETQYF
TRBV27,TRBJ2-1,.,.,TGTGCCAGCAGTTTTCGAGACAGGTACGACAATGAGCAGTTCTTC,CASSFRDRYDNEQFF
TRBV7-8,TRBJ1-6,.,TRBD1,TGTGCCAGCAGCTGGGACAGGGCGCATAATTCACCCCTCCACTTT,CASSWDRAHNSPLHF
TRBV13,TRBJ2-1,.,TRBD2,TGTGCCAGCAGCCCCTGGGGGGGATTCAGTAATGAGCAGTTCTTC,CASSPWGGFSNEQFF
TRBV30,TRBJ2-7,few,.,TGTGCCTGGAGTGTACAAGTAAGGGGGGAGCAGTACTTC,CAWSVQVRGEQYF
TRBV5-4,TRBJ2-2,.,.,TGTGCCAGCAGACCCAGGGACACCGGGGAGCTGTTTTTT,CASRPRDTGELFF
TRBV30,TRBJ1-6,.,TRBD1,TGTGCCCAGGGGGCAGCTAATTCACCCCTCCACTTT,CAQGAANSPLHF
TRBV9,TRBJ2-7,.,TRBD1,TGTGCCAGCAGCGTAGGGACAGGGCCACCATACGAGCAGTACTTC,CASSVGTGPPYEQYF
TRBV7-6,TRBJ2-1,.,TRBD2,TGTGCCAGCAGCTTAGTACCCGGGACTAGCCCCTTAAGTTCCTACAATGAGCAGTTCTTC,CASSLVPGTSPLSSYNEQFF
TRBV5-1,TRBJ2-5,.,TRBD1,TGCGCCAGCAGCTTGATCGGGGGACAGGGCGAAGAGACCCAGTACTTC,CASSLIGGQGEETQYF
TRBV3-1/TRBV3-2,TRBJ2-3,.,TRBD1,TGTGCCAGCAGCCTACAGGGGCCAGATACGCAGTATTTT,CASSLQGPDTQYF
TRBV27,TRBJ2-3,once,TRBD2,TGTGCCAGCAGTTTCCTCGGACTAGCGGGCTCCACAGATACGCAGTATTTT,CASSFLGLAGSTDTQYF
TRBV4-3,TRBJ2-2,.,.,TGCGCCAGCAGCCAAGTCGGGGGGCGGACCGGGGAGCTGTTTTTT,CASSQVGGRTGELFF
TRBV7-3,TRBJ1-1,.,.,TGTGCCAGCAGCTTATACACGGACAGTGAAGCTTTCTTT,CASSLYTDSEAFF
TRBV18,TRBJ2-1,.,TRBD1,TGTGCCAGCTCAAATACCGGGACAGGGTATTACAATGAGCAGTTCTTC,CASSNTGTGYYNEQFF
TRBV2,TRBJ1-4,.,TRBD1,TGTGCCAGCAGTGACAGGGGGTCCTATGAAAAACTGTTTTTT,CASSDRGSYEKLFF
TRBV19,TRBJ1-3,.,TRBD1,TGTGCCAGTAGGCCAGGGGGTGGAAACACCATATATTTT,CASRPGGGNTIYF
TRBV13,TRBJ2-3,.,TRBD2,TGTGCCAGCAGCCAACTAGCGGGGGGGCCAGATACGCAGTATTTT,CASSQLAGGPDTQYF
TRBV19,TRBJ1-1,.,.,TGTGCCAGTAGTAGTCAGCGGGGTCAGGACACTGAAGCTTTCTTT,CASSSQRGQDTEAFF
TRBV6-2/TRBV6-3,TRBJ1-2,.,.,TGTGCCAGCAGTTACGAGAACTATGGCTACACCTTC,CASSYENYGYTF
TRBV3-1/TRBV3-2,TRBJ1-2,few,TRBD1,TGTGCCAGCAGCCCCGGACAGGGGAATTTCTATGGCTACACCTTC,CASSPGQGNFYGYTF
TRBV5-6,TRBJ2-2,.,.,TGTGCCAGCAGCCCTGAAGGGCTAGCGCTGAACACCGGGGAGCTGTTTTTT,CASSPEGLALNTGELFF
TRBV9,TRBJ1-1,.,.,TGTGCCAGCAGCCCCCAGGGGTCGAACACTGAAGCTTTCTTT,CASSPQGSNTEAFF
TRBV7-9,TRBJ2-5,once,TRBD2,TGTGCCAGCAGCTTAAAGGCTAGCGGGTACCAAGAGACCCAGTACTTC,CASSLKASGYQETQYF
TRBV15,TRBJ2-1,.,TRBD1,TGTGCCACCAAAAGGGACAGGGTCGTCAATGAGCAGTTCTTC,CATKRDRVVNEQFF